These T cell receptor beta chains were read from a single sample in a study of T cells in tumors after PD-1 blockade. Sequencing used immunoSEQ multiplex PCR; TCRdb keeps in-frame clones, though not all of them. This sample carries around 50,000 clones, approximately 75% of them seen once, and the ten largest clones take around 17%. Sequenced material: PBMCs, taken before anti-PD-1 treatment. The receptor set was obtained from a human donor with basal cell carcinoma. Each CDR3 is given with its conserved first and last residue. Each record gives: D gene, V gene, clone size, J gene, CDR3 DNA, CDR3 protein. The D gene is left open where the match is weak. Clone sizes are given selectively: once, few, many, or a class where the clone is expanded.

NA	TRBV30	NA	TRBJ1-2	TGTGCCTGGAGGGGAATCGACAGTGACTACTATGGCTACACCTTC	CAWRGIDSDYYGYTF
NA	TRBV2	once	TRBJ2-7	TGTGCCAGCAGTGGACTAGTCGGCTACGAGCAGTACTTC	CASSGLVGYEQYF
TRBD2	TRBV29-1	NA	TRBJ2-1	TGCAGCGTTGAAGGGACTAGCGGGGGGACCCCCTACAATGAGCAGTTCTTC	CSVEGTSGGTPYNEQFF
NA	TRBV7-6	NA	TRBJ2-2	TGTGCCAGCAGCCCCGACGGCGGGGAGCTGTTTTTT	CASSPDGGELFF
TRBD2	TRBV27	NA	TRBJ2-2	TGTGCCAGCAGTTTGTATTCGGGGGGCGGGGAGCTGTTTTTT	CASSLYSGGGELFF
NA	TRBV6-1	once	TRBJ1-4	TGTGCCAGCAGTGAAGGGGGCTGGGGGGAAAAACTGTTTTTT	CASSEGGWGEKLFF
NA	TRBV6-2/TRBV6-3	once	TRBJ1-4	TGTGCCAGCAGTTATCAGCAGGACGAAAAACTGTTTTTT	CASSYQQDEKLFF
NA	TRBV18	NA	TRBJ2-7	TGTGCCAGCTCACAGGGATCCTACGAGCAGTACTTC	CASSQGSYEQYF
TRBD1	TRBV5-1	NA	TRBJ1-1	TGCGCCAGCAGCTCGTCCCTACCGGGACAGCTTGAAGCTTTCTTT	CASSSSLPGQLEAFF
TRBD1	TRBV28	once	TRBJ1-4	TGTGCCAGCAGTACCCCGGACAGGGTTGAAAAACTGTTTTTT	CASSTPDRVEKLFF
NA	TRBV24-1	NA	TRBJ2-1	TGTGCCACCAGTGACCGACGGGGTAGAGGGGATGAGGAGCAGTTCTTC	CATSDRRGRGDEEQFF
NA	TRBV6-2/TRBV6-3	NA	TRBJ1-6	TGTGCCAGCAGTTACGTGGGGCAGGGAAAATCACCCCTCCACTTT	CASSYVGQGKSPLHF
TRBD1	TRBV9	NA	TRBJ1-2	TGTGCCAGCAGCTCCCGATGGGACAGCCACGCTAACTATGGCTACACCTTC	CASSSRWDSHANYGYTF
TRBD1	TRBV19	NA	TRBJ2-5	TGTGCCAGTAGTATTTCAGGGGGAGTTTGGACCCAGTACTTC	CASSISGGVWTQYF
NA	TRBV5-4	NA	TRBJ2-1	TGTGCCAGCAGCTTGGTTGGCTCTCGCTCCTACAATGAGCAGTTCTTC	CASSLVGSRSYNEQFF
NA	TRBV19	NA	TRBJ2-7	TGTGCCAATGCATCCGGGATCCTTACCTACGAGCAGTACTTC	CANASGILTYEQYF
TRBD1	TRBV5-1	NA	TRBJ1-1	TGCGCCAGCAGCTTGGCCTACAGGGGGGAAGCTTTCTTT	CASSLAYRGEAFF
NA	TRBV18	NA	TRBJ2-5	TGTGCCAGCTCGGCCGGGACTCAAGAGACCCAGTACTTC	CASSAGTQETQYF
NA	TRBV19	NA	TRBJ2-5	TGTGCCAGTACAGGGTCCCAAGAGACCCAGTACTTC	CASTGSQETQYF
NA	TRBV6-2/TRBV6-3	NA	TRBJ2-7	TGTGCCAGCAGTTGGATGTACGAGCAGTACTTC	CASSWMYEQYF
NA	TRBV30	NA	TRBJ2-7	TGTGCCTGGACCCGAACCCGGGAGAGCGGCGAGCAGTACTTC	CAWTRTRESGEQYF
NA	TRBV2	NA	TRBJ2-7	TGTGCCAGCAGTGGCCCAGGGGCGGCCTACGAGCAGTACTTC	CASSGPGAAYEQYF
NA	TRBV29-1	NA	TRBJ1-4	TGCAGCTCTACAGATAGCCTTTATGAAAAACTGTTTTTT	CSSTDSLYEKLFF
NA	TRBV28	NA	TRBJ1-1	TGTGCCAGCACCACCCCCCTCTGGGCAGTTAACACTGAAGCTTTCTTT	CASTTPLWAVNTEAFF
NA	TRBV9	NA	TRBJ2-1	TGTGCCAGCAGCGTAGAGGTAGCGGCCCACTCCTACAATGAGCAGTTCTTC	CASSVEVAAHSYNEQFF
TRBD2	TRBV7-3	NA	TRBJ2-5	TGTGCCAGCAGCTCCGGAGCGGGGGTACAAGAGACCCAGTACTTC	CASSSGAGVQETQYF
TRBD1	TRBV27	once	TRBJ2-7	TGTGCCAGCTTGGGACAGGCATTCTACGAGCAGTACTTC	CASLGQAFYEQYF
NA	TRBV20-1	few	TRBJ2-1	TGCAGTGCTAGTTCTAACAATGAGCAGTTCTTC	CSASSNNEQFF
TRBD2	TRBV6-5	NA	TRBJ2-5	TGTGCCAGCAGCGGACTAGCGGGGGGGCGGGAGACCCAGTACTTC	CASSGLAGGRETQYF
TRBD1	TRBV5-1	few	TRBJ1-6	TGCGCCAGCAGCCCTTCGACAGGGGATAATTCACCCCTCCACTTT	CASSPSTGDNSPLHF
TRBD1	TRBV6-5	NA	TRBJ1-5	TGTGCCAGCAGTATGACAGGGCGGTATGATCAGCCCCAGCATTTT	CASSMTGRYDQPQHF
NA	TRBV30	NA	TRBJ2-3	TGTGCCTTAAAGGGGTGGGGAGCAGATACGCAGTATTTT	CALKGWGADTQYF
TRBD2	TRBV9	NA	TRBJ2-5	TGTGCCAGCAGCGTTGGGACTAGCGGGAGATCAGAGACCCAGTACTTC	CASSVGTSGRSETQYF
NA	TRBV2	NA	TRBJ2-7	TGTGCCAGCAGTGAGGGTAGCGGTAGAAACGAGCAGTACTTC	CASSEGSGRNEQYF
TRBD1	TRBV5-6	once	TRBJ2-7	TGTGCCAGCAGCCATGGACAGGGGGATCCCTCCTACGAGCAGTACTTC	CASSHGQGDPSYEQYF
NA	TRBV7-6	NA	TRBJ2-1	TGTGCCAGCACCCCCAACCGGGACACCCAGTACAATGAGCAGTTCTTC	CASTPNRDTQYNEQFF
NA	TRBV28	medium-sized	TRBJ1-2	TGTGCCAGCAGCAGTTGGTCTGGCTACACCTTC	CASSSWSGYTF
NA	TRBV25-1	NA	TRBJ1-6	TGTGCCAGCAGTGAATTAGGGGTCTCCTATAATTCACCCCTCCACTTT	CASSELGVSYNSPLHF
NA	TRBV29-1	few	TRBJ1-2	TGCAGCGTTGATGAGGGGAGAGGAGGCTACACCTTC	CSVDEGRGGYTF
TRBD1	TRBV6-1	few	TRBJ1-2	TGTGCCAGCAGTGATCGAACAGGGGGTCACAATGGCTACACCTTC	CASSDRTGGHNGYTF
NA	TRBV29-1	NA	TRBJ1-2	TGCAGCGTTGTGTACTCAGGGGTAGGAGGCTACACCTTC	CSVVYSGVGGYTF
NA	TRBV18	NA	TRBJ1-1	TGTGCCAGCTCAGCGGGGGCTGAAGCTTTCTTT	CASSAGAEAFF
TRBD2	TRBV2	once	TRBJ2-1	TGTGCCAGCAACCTAGCGGGGAAAGGGAATGAGCAGTTCTTC	CASNLAGKGNEQFF
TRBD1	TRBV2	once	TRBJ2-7	TGTGCCAGCAGTAACGGACAGGGCTCCTACGAGCAGTACTTC	CASSNGQGSYEQYF
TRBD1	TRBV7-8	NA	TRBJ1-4	TGTGCCAGCAGCCCGACAGGGGGCGAGTATGAAAAACTGTTTTTT	CASSPTGGEYEKLFF
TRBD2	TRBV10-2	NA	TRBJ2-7	TGCGCCAGTAGACTAGCGGGAGTGTCGGGCGAGCAGTACTTC	CASRLAGVSGEQYF
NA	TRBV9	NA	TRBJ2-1	TGTGCCAGCAGCGTAGCTATCAGGGAATATGAGCAGTTCTTC	CASSVAIREYEQFF
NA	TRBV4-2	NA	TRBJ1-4	TGTGCCAGCAGCGGGGAAGATGAAAAACTGTTTTTT	CASSGEDEKLFF
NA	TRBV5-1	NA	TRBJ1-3	TGCGCCAGCAGCTTAGGGACCCTCTCTGGAAACACCATATATTTT	CASSLGTLSGNTIYF
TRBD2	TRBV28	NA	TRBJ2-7	TGTGCCAGCGCGAGCGGGAGTGTCCACGAGCAGTACTTC	CASASGSVHEQYF